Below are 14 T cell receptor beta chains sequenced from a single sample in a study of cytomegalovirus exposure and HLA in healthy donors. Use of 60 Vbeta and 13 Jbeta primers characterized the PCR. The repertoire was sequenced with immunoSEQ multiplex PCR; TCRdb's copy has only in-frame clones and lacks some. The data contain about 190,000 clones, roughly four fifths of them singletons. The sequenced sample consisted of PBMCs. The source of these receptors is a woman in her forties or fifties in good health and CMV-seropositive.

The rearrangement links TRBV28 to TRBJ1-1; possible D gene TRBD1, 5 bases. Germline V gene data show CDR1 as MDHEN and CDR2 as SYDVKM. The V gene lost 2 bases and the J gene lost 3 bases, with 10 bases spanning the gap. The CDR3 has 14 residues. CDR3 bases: TGTGCCAGCAGTTTAGGGGGGGTATACACTGAAGCTTTCTTT. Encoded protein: CASSLGGVYTEAFF.

CDR3 sequence: CASSLGGQGFKETQYF. As DNA, the CDR3 is TGTGCCAGCAGCTTAGGGGGACAGGGCTTCAAAGAGACCCAGTACTTC. This chain uses TRBV7-2 with TRBJ2-5; TRBD1 agrees at 9 bases. Germline V lookup: CDR1 SGHTA, CDR2 FQGNSA. The CDR3 consists of 16 residues. Germline trimming cut 1 base from V and 3 bases from J; bases unmatched to any gene: 6.

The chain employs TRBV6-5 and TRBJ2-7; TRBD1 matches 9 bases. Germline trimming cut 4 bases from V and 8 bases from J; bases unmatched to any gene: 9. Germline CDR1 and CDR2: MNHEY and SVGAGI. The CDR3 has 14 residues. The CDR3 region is CASSSRDRELKQYF. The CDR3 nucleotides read TGTGCCAGCAGTTCCCGGGACAGGGAGTTGAAGCAGTACTTC.

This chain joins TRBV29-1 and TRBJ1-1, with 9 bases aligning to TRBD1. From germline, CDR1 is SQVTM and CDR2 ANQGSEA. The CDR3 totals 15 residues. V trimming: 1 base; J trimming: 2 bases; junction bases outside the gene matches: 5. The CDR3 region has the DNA TGCAGCGTTGAAGGGACAGGGGAAAGAAACACTGAAGCTTTCTTT. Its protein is CSVEGTGERNTEAFF. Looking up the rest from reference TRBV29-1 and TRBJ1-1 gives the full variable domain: SAVISQKPSRDICQRGTSLTIQCQVDSQVTMMFWYRQQPGQSLTLIATANQGSEATYESGFVIDKFPISRPNLTFSTLTVSNMSPEDSSIYLCSVEGTGERNTEAFFGQGTRLTVV.

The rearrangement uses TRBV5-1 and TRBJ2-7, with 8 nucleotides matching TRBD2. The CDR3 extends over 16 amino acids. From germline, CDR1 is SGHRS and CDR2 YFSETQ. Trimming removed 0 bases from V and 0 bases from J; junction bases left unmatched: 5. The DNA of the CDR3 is TGCGCCAGCAGCTTGGGTCTAGCGGGCCACTCCTACGAGCAGTACTTC. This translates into CASSLGLAGHSYEQYF.

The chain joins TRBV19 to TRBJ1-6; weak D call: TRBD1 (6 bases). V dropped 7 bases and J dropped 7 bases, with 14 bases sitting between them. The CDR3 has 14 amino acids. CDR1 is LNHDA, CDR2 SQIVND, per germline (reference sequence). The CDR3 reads CASNPDRENSPLHF. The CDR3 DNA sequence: TGTGCCAGTAATCCGGACAGAGAAAATTCACCCCTCCACTTT.

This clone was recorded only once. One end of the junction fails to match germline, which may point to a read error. CDR3 protein: CASSSHGPREDF. In DNA form, the CDR3 reads TGTGCCAGCAGCTCCCACGGGCCCAGGGAGGACTTC. The chain uses TRBV5-4 and TRBJ2-7, with D tentatively TRBD2 (6 bases). CDR1 is SGHNT and CDR2 is YYREEE in the germline V gene (reference sequence). The CDR3 is 12 residues long.

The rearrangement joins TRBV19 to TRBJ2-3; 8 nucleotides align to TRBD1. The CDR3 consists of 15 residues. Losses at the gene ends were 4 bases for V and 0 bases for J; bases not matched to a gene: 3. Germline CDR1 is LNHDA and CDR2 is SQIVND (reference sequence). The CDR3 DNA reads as TGTGCCAGTAGTACAGGGGGCCCTAGCACAGATACGCAGTATTTT. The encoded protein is CASSTGGPSTDTQYF.

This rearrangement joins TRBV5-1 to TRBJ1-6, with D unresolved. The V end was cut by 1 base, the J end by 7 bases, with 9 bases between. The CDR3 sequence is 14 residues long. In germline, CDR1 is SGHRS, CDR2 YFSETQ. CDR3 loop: CASSLTRSNSPLHF. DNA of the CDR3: TGCGCCAGCAGCTTGACTCGCTCAAATTCACCCCTCCACTTT.

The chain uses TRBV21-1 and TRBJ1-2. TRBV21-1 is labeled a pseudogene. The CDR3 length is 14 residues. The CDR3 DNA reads TGTGCCAGCAGCAAAGGAGTTATCCTGAGAGGCTACACCTTC. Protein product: CASSKGVILRGYTF.

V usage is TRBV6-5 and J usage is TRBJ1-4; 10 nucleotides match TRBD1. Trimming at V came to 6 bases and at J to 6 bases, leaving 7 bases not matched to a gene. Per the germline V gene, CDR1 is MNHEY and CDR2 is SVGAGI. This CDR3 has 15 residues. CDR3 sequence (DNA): TGTGCCAGCAGACCGGACAGGGGGGGATATGAAAAACTGTTTTTT. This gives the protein CASRPDRGGYEKLFF.

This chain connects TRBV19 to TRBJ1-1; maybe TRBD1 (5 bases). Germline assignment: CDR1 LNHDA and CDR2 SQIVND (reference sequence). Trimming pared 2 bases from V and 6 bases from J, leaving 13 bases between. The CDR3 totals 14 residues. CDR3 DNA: TGTGCCAGTAGTATATTTGGCGGGGACCCTGAAGCTTTCTTT. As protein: CASSIFGGDPEAFF.

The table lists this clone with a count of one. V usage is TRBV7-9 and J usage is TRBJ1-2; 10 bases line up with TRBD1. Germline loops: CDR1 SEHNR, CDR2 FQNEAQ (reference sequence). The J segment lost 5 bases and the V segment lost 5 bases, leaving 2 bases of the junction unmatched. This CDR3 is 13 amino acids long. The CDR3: CASSRQGAYGYTF. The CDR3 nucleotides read TGTGCCAGCAGCCGACAGGGGGCGTATGGCTACACCTTC.

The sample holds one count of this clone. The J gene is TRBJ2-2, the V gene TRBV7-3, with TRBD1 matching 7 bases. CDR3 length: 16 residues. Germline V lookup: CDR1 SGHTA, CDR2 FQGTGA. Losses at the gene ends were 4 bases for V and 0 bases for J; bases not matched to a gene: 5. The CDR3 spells CASSSRTGANTGELFF. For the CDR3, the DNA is TGTGCCAGCAGCTCCCGGACAGGCGCGAACACCGGGGAGCTGTTTTTT.